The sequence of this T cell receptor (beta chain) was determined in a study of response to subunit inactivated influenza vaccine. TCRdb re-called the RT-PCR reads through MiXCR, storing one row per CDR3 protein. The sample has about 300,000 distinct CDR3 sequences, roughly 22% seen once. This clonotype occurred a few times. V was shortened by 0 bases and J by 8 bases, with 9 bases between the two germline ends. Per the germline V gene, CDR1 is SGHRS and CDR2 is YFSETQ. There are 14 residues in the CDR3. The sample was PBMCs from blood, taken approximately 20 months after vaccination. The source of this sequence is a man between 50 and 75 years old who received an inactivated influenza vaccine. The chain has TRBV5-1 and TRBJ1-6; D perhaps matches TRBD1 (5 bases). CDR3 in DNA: TGCGCCAGCAGCTTGGGACGGGGGGATTCACCCCTCCACTTT. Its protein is CASSLGRGDSPLHF.